This T cell receptor beta chain was captured in a study of tumor and adjacent non-tumor tissue in lung cancer. Three rounds of nested PCR, following a modified ARM-PCR protocol, produced the TCRbeta library. MiXCR, run by TCRdb on the multiplex PCR reads, gives a single entry per CDR3 protein. Here the sample spans some 78,000 distinct CDR3 sequences, around 85% being singletons. The template was RNA from unsorted bulk tissue. The CDR3 sequence is 16 residues long. V was cut by 7 bases and J by 3 bases, with 22 bases left in between. Germline CDR1 and CDR2: MNHEY and SVGAGI. This sequence was found in a woman aged 45-65 years with non-small cell lung cancer. The chain is built from TRBV6-5 and TRBJ2-7; D is unclear. Sequences were obtained from lung tumor tissue. Here the CDR3 reads CASNFRLSYWGYEQYF. The CDR3 bases are TGTGCCAGCAATTTCAGACTGTCCTACTGGGGCTACGAGCAGTACTTC.